These T cell receptor beta chains were read from a single sample in a study of human T cells and chemical hapten exposure. From the RACE reads, TCRdb called clonotypes with MiXCR, one entry per CDR3 protein. The table lists 80,000 to 100,000 distinct CDR3 sequences, 9.5% to 13% of them singletons. Sequencing was performed on whole blood, taken in connection with sensitization to the hapten diphenylcyclopropenone (DPC). The origin of the receptors is a woman aged 30 to 39 with alopecia areata. Some clones in this sample may be carry-over from other donors' samples. Each CDR3 is given with its conserved first and last residue. Fields, in order: D gene, J gene, V gene, clone size, CDR3 DNA, CDR3 protein. The D gene is left open where the match is weak. Not all rows give a size; the values are once, few, many and, for expanded clones, a class.

.,TRBJ2-1,TRBV4-1,many,TGCGCCAGCAGCCCCAGGGTCTGGGGTGTAGACGAGTACAATGAGCAGTTCTTC,CASSPRVWGVDEYNEQFF
.,TRBJ2-5,TRBV7-9,many,TGTGCCAGCAGCGGCCAAGAGACCCAGTACTTC,CASSGQETQYF
TRBD1,TRBJ1-2,TRBV10-3,.,TGTGCCATCAGTGATACAGGGGGCGGTTATGGCTACACCTTC,CAISDTGGGYGYTF
TRBD1,TRBJ1-4,TRBV12-3/TRBV12-4,many,TGTGCCAGCAGTTTCAAGGGGACAGGGGGCGTGTCGACAACTAATGAAAAACTGTTTTTT,CASSFKGTGGVSTTNEKLFF
.,TRBJ2-1,TRBV10-3,once,TGTGCCACCGCAACGGAGGGGGCATATGAGCAGTTCTTC,CATATEGAYEQFF
.,TRBJ1-5,TRBV7-9,many,TGTGCCAGCGGCAGGGAGGGGTTGCAGCCCCAGCATTTT,CASGREGLQPQHF
.,TRBJ2-1,TRBV25-1,many,TGTGCCAGCAGTACCTCTAGTAATGAGCAGTTCTTC,CASSTSSNEQFF
TRBD1,TRBJ1-6,TRBV4-1,many,TGCGCCAGCAGCCAAGAGTCGCAGGGGGATTCACCCCTCCACTTT,CASSQESQGDSPLHF
.,TRBJ1-2,TRBV3-1,.,TGTGCCAGCAGCCAAGTTACCGGGTATGGCTACACCTTC,CASSQVTGYGYTF
TRBD1,TRBJ1-1,TRBV5-1,few,TGCGCCAGCAGCGGGGGACAGGAAGCGGTTGAAGCTTTCTTT,CASSGGQEAVEAFF
.,TRBJ2-1,TRBV7-3,many,TGTGCCAGCAGCTTAAGAAGGGCTGGAGGTCGGGGCAATGAGCAGTTCTTC,CASSLRRAGGRGNEQFF
.,TRBJ2-1,TRBV9,.,TGTGCCAGCAGCGTAGCTCTAGTCTCCAATGAGCAGTTCTTC,CASSVALVSNEQFF
.,TRBJ2-5,TRBV2,few,TGTGCCTACGACCTGCGAACCCAAGAGACCCAGTACTTC,CAYDLRTQETQYF
.,TRBJ2-1,TRBV4-2,many,TGTGCCAGCAGCCAAGCGGTTACCCCCGATGAGCAGTTCTTC,CASSQAVTPDEQFF
.,TRBJ1-6,TRBV20-1,many,TGCAGTGCTAGAGGACAGAATTCACCCCTCCACTTT,CSARGQNSPLHF
.,TRBJ1-1,TRBV11-2,many,TGTGCCAGCAGCAAAGCAGGGGAATGGGAAGAAGCTTTCTTT,CASSKAGEWEEAFF
.,TRBJ2-5,TRBV7-9,.,TGTGCCAGCAGGGCTACCCAATTAGAGACCCAGTACTTC,CASRATQLETQYF
.,TRBJ2-7,TRBV24-1,few,TGTGCCACCAGTGGAGGGGCCCCCTACGAGCAGTACTTC,CATSGGAPYEQYF
.,TRBJ2-2,TRBV7-7,.,TGTGCCAGCAGCTGGAGTAACACCGGGGAGCTGTTTTTT,CASSWSNTGELFF
.,TRBJ2-7,TRBV29-1,.,TGCAGCGTTCTCCTGACAGTGAGCTACGAGCAGTACTTC,CSVLLTVSYEQYF
.,TRBJ2-1,TRBV3-1,.,TGTGCCAGCAGCCAGCTACCGACAACTGAGCAGTTCTTC,CASSQLPTTEQFF
TRBD1,TRBJ1-1,TRBV18,.,TGTGCCAGCTCAGACGACAGGGTAACTGAAGCTTTCTTT,CASSDDRVTEAFF
.,TRBJ1-2,TRBV23-1,many,TGCGCCAGCAGTCAATCCTACTTGGCTGGCTACACCTTC,CASSQSYLAGYTF
.,TRBJ2-3,TRBV27,few,TGTGCCAGCCGCAATCACCCACGCACAGATACGCAGTATTTT,CASRNHPRTDTQYF
.,TRBJ2-2,TRBV5-4,.,TGTGCCAGCAGCTTGGTTGGGGGGCCGGGCACCGGGGAGCTGTTTTTT,CASSLVGGPGTGELFF
TRBD1,TRBJ2-5,TRBV29-1,.,TGCAGCGTTGCTTCCCAGGGGGCTTGGGAGACCCAGTACTTC,CSVASQGAWETQYF
.,TRBJ1-4,TRBV27,.,TGTGCCAGCAGAGAATTAACTAATGAAAAACTGTTTTTT,CASRELTNEKLFF
.,TRBJ1-5,TRBV6-5,many,TGTGCCAGCAGCGCACAGGGTGTCGGTCAGCCCCAGCATTTT,CASSAQGVGQPQHF
.,TRBJ2-2,TRBV29-1,few,TGCAGCGTTGCCGAGAACACCGGGGAGCTGTTTTTT,CSVAENTGELFF
.,TRBJ2-5,TRBV7-9,many,TGTGCCAGCAGCCCGACGGGACTCCGGGAGACCCAGTACTTC,CASSPTGLRETQYF
.,TRBJ2-5,TRBV12-3/TRBV12-4,few,TGTGCCAGCGGAGCAGATGGGACCCAGTACTTC,CASGADGTQYF
.,TRBJ2-2,TRBV24-1,many,TGTGCCACCAGTGGAGGGGGTAACACCGGGGAGCTGTTTTTT,CATSGGGNTGELFF
TRBD1,TRBJ1-5,TRBV12-3/TRBV12-4,many,TGTGCCAGCAGTTTGGGGACAGGGAACCATCAGCCCCAGCATTTT,CASSLGTGNHQPQHF
.,TRBJ1-1,TRBV5-1,.,TGCGCCAGCAGCTTGGTGGGGCAGGACACTGAAGCTTTCTTT,CASSLVGQDTEAFF
TRBD2,TRBJ2-5,TRBV28,few,TGTGCCAGCAGCCCACTAGCGGAAGAGACCCAGTACTTC,CASSPLAEETQYF
.,TRBJ1-2,TRBV9,.,TGTGCCAGCAGTACTGGTTATGGCTACACCTTC,CASSTGYGYTF
.,TRBJ1-4,TRBV18,.,TGTGCCAGCTCACCGATCTTGTGGCCGCGGCTACTGTTTTTT,CASSPILWPRLLFF
.,TRBJ2-2,TRBV11-3,many,TGTGCCAGCAGCAGGTCTTGGACCGGGGAGCTGTTTTTT,CASSRSWTGELFF
.,TRBJ2-1,TRBV27,.,TGTGCCAGCAGCGGACTTACCTACAATGAGCAGTTCTTC,CASSGLTYNEQFF
TRBD1,TRBJ2-1,TRBV11-2,many,TGTGCCAGCAGCTTAATCGGGACAGTAAATCGACGACAGTTCTTC,CASSLIGTVNRRQFF
.,TRBJ1-3,TRBV3-1,many,TGTGCCAGCAGCCAAGATTGGGTAGACCGCACCATATATTTT,CASSQDWVDRTIYF
.,TRBJ2-1,TRBV27,.,TGTGCCAGCAGTCTTGCGGGGACCGGGGACAATGAGCAGTTCTTC,CASSLAGTGDNEQFF
.,TRBJ1-1,TRBV11-2,.,TGTGCCAGCAGCAAAAGGGAGAACACTGAAGCTTTCTTT,CASSKRENTEAFF
.,TRBJ1-1,TRBV20-1,many,TGCAGTGCTAGAGTTCCGGGGGGCACTGAAGCTTTCTTT,CSARVPGGTEAFF
.,TRBJ2-2,TRBV20-1,many,TGCAGTGCTAGAGTGCCACCCACCGGGGAGCTGTTTTTT,CSARVPPTGELFF
TRBD1,TRBJ1-3,TRBV29-1,few,TGCAGCGCGCGGACAGGGTCTGGAAACACCATATATTTT,CSARTGSGNTIYF
TRBD2,TRBJ2-1,TRBV10-1,.,TGCGCCAGCACCGAACTAGCGGGCAATGAGCAGTTCTTC,CASTELAGNEQFF
.,TRBJ2-3,TRBV29-1,.,TGCAGCGTTGATCACGGCACAGATACGCAGTATTTT,CSVDHGTDTQYF
.,TRBJ2-4,TRBV7-2,many,TGTGCCAGCAGCTCAATGGGACTCCCCAAAAACATTCAGTACTTC,CASSSMGLPKNIQYF
TRBD1,TRBJ2-7,TRBV6-6,few,TGTGCCAGCAGTCGGGACAGGGGGTTAGACGAGCAGTACTTC,CASSRDRGLDEQYF
.,TRBJ1-1,TRBV18,.,TGTGCCAGCTCACCAGCGATGAACACTGAAGCTTTCTTT,CASSPAMNTEAFF
.,TRBJ1-2,TRBV24-1,many,TGTGCCACCAGTGCGTCAGGAGCCGGTGGTGGCTACACCTTC,CATSASGAGGGYTF
TRBD1,TRBJ2-1,TRBV29-1,few,TGCAGCGTTGAGTCAGGGGGCGGGGATGAGCAGTTCTTC,CSVESGGGDEQFF